The entry below gives a single T cell receptor beta chain sequence along with its context. No antigen is known for it. The data were produced by immunoSEQ multiplex PCR, yet TCRdb's version contains in-frame clones alone and is incomplete. Here the sample spans over 70,000 clones, 94% being singletons. Trimming took 3 bases from V and 5 from J, leaving 20 bases between them. The CDR3 is 17 amino acids. The germline gives CDR1 SGHDN, CDR2 FVKESK. This entry is derived from a study of graft-versus-host responses after intestinal transplantation. As for the study in general: For around 3 years after anti-thymocyte globulin induction, all recipients took tacrolimus and steroids. Findings and limits, study-wide: Recipient marrow contained GvH clones, some of which appeared first in ileum or blood. Declines in HvG clones occurring early post-transplant were associated with peak circulating GvH clone levels. Graft-donor T cell macrochimerism in patients accompanied high graft-versus-host to host-versus-graft clonal ratios in allografts.

The material sequenced was unstimulated CD8+ T cells sorted from spleen or lymph node cells, taken before intestinal transplant. The sequence was collected from a human donor who received an intestinal transplant. The chain combines TRBV14 with TRBJ2-1; possible D gene TRBD1, 5 bases. CDR3 sequence reads: CASSHPKGAKGDNEQFF. The CDR3 nucleotides are TGTGCCAGCAGCCATCCCAAAGGGGCAAAGGGCGACAATGAGCAGTTCTTC. Supplemented by reference TRBV14 and TRBJ2-1, the full variable domain reads EAGVTQFPSHSVIEKGQTVTLRCDPISGHDNLYWYRRVMGKEIKFLLHFVKESKQDESGMPNNRFLAERTGGTYSTLKVQPAELEDSGVYFCASSHPKGAKGDNEQFFGPGTRLTVL.